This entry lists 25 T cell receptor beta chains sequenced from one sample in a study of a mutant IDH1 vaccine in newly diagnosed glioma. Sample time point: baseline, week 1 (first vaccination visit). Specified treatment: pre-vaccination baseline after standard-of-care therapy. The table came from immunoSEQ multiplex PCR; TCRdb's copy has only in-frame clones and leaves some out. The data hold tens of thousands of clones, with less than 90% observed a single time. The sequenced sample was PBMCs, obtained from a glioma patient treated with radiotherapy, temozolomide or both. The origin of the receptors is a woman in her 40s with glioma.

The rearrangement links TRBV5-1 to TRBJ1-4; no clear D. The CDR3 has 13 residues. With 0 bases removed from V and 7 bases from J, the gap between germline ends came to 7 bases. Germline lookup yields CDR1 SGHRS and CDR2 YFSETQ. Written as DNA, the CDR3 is TGCGCCAGCAGCTTGGGAGGGATTGAAAAACTGTTTTTT. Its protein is CASSLGGIEKLFF.

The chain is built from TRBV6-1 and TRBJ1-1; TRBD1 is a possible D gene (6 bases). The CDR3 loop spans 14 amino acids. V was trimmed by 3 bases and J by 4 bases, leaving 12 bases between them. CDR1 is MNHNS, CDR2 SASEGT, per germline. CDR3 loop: CASSDVFRGTEAFF. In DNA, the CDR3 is TGTGCCAGCAGTGATGTATTCAGGGGCACTGAAGCTTTCTTT.

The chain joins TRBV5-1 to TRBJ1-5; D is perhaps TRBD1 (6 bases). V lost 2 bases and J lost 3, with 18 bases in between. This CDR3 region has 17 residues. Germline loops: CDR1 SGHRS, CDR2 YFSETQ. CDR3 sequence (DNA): TGCGCCAGCAGCTTCGCACCTATCGGACAGAACAATCAGCCCCAGCATTTT. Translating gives CASSFAPIGQNNQPQHF.

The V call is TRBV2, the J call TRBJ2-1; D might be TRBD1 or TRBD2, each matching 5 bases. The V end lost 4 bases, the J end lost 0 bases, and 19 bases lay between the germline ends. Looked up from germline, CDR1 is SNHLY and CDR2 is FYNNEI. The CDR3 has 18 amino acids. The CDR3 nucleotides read TGTGCCAGCAGTGTAGAGGGGTCTTACTCGAGCTCCTACAATGAGCAGTTCTTC. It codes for CASSVEGSYSSSYNEQFF.

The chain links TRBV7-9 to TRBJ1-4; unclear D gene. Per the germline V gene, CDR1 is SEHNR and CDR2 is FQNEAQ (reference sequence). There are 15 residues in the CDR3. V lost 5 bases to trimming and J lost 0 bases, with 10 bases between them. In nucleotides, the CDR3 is TGTGCCAGCAGCCAAGTAGGGCCAACTAATGAAAAACTGTTTTTT. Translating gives CASSQVGPTNEKLFF.

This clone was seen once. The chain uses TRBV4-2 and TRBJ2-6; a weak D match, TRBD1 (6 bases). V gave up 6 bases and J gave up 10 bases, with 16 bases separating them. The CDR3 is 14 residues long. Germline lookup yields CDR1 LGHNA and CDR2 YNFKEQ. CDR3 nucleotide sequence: TGTGCCAGCAGAGTCACAGGGATTTCGAACGTCCTGACTTTC. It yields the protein CASRVTGISNVLTF.

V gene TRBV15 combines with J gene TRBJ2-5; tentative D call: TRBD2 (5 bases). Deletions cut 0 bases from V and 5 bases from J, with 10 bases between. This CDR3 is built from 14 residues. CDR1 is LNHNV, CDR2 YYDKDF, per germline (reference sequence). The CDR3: CATSRDLREETQYF. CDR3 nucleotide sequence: TGTGCCACCAGCAGAGATCTGAGGGAGGAGACCCAGTACTTC.

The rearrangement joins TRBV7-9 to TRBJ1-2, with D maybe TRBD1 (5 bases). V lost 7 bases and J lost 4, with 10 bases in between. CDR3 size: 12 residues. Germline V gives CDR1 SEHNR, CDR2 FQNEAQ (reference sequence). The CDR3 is CASNRGFYGYTF. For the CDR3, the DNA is TGTGCCAGCAACCGGGGGTTCTATGGCTACACCTTC. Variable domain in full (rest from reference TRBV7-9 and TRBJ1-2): DTGVSQNPRHKITKRGQNVTFRCDPISEHNRLYWYRQTLGQGPEFLTYFQNEAQLEKSRLLSDRFSAERPKGSFSTLEIQRTEQGDSAMYLCASNRGFYGYTFGSGTRLTVV.

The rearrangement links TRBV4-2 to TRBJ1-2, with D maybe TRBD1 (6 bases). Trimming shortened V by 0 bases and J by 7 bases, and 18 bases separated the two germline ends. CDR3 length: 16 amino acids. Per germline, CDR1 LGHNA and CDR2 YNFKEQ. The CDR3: CASSQDLWGARSGYTF. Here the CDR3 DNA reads TGTGCCAGCAGCCAAGATTTGTGGGGGGCACGGTCTGGCTACACCTTC.

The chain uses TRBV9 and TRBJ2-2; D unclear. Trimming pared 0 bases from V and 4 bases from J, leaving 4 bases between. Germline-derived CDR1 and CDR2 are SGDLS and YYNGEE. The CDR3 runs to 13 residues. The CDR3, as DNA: TGTGCCAGCAGCGTAGACAGCACCGGGGAGCTGTTTTTT. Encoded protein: CASSVDSTGELFF. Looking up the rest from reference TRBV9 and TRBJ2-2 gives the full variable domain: DSGVTQTPKHLITATGQRVTLRCSPRSGDLSVYWYQQSLDQGLQFLIQYYNGEERAKGNILERFSAQQFPDLHSELNLSSLELGDSALYFCASSVDSTGELFFGEGSRLTVL.

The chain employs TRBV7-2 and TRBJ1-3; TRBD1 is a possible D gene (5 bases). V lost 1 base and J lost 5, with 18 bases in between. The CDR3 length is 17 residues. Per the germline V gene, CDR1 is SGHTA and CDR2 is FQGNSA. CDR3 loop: CASSLVRWLDNRNTIYF. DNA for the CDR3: TGTGCCAGCAGCTTAGTTCGGTGGCTGGACAACCGAAACACCATATATTTT.

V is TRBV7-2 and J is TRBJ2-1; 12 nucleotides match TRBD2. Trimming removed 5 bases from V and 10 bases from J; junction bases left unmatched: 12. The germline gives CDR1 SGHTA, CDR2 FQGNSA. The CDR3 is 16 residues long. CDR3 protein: CASSPYLAGGLGEQFF. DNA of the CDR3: TGTGCCAGCAGCCCCTACCTAGCGGGAGGGCTCGGGGAGCAGTTCTTC.

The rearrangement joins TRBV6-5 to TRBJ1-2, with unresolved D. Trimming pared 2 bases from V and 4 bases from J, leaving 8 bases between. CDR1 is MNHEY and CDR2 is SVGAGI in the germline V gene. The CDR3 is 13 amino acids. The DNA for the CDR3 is TGTGCCAGCAGTTACCCAGGAAGCTATGGCTACACCTTC. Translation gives CASSYPGSYGYTF.

CDR3 nucleotide sequence: TGTGCCAGCAGCTTGTGGGCGGCCGGGAGTGGCAATCAGCCCCAGCATTTT. This encodes CASSLWAAGSGNQPQHF. The chain carries TRBV5-4 and TRBJ1-5; D is unresolved. The CDR3 runs to 17 residues. Trimming pared 1 base from V and 2 bases from J, leaving 16 bases between. The germline V gene has CDR1 SGHNT and CDR2 YYREEE (reference sequence).

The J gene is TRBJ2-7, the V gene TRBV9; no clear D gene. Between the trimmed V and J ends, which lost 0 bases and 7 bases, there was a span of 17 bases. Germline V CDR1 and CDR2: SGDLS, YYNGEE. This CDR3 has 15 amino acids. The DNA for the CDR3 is TGTGCCAGCAGCGTAGATGAGCGCCCCTGGGGAGAGCAGTACTTC. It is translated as CASSVDERPWGEQYF.

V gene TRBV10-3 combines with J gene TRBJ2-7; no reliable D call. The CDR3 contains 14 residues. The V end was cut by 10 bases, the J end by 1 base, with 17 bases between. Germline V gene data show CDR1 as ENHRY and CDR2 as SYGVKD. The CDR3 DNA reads TGTGCCACCTTAGAAGGCGCGATATCCTACGAGCAGTACTTC. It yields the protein CATLEGAISYEQYF.

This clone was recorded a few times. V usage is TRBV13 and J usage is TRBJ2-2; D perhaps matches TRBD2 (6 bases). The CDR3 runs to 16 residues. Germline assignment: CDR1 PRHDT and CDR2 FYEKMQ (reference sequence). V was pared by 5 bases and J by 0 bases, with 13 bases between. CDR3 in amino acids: CASSAPQRANTGELFF. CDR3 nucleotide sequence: TGTGCCAGCAGCGCCCCTCAGCGGGCGAACACCGGGGAGCTGTTTTTT.

CDR3 region: CASSLLFVTNYGYTF. In nucleotides, the CDR3 is TGTGCCAGCAGCTTGTTGTTCGTAACTAACTATGGCTACACCTTC. The V and J genes are TRBV5-6 and TRBJ1-2; D not certain. Trimming left V 1 base short and J 0 bases short, with 10 bases between. Germline V gene data show CDR1 as SGHDT and CDR2 as YYEEEE. The CDR3 is 15 residues long.

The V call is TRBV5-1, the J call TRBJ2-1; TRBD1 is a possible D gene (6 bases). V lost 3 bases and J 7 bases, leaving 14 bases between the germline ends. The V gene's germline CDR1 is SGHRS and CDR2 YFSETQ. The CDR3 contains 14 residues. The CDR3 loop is CASSSGTMENEQFF. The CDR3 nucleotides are TGCGCCAGCAGCTCTGGGACAATGGAGAATGAGCAGTTCTTC.

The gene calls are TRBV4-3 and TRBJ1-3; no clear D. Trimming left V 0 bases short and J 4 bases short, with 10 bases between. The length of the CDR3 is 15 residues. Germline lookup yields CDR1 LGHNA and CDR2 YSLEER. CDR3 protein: CASSQEGSGGNTIYF. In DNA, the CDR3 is TGCGCCAGCAGCCAAGAGGGGTCTGGAGGAAACACCATATATTTT.

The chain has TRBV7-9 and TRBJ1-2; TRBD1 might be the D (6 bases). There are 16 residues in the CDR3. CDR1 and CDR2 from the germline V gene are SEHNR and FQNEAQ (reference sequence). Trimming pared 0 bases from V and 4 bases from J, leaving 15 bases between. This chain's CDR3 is CASSLAGAAGLYGYTF. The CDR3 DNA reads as TGTGCCAGCAGCTTAGCGGGGGCGGCTGGTCTCTATGGCTACACCTTC.

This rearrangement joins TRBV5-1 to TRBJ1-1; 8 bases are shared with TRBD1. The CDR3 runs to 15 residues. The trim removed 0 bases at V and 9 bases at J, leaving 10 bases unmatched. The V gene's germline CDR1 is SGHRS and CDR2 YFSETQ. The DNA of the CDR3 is TGCGCCAGCAGCTTGGTGGCAGGGGGCGCAATAAAAGCTTTCTTT. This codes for CASSLVAGGAIKAFF.

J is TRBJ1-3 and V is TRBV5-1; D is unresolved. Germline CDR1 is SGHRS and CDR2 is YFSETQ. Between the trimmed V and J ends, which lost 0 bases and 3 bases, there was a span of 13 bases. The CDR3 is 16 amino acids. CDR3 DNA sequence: TGCGCCAGCAGCTTGGATCCGACGAAAGGTGGAAACACCATATATTTT. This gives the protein CASSLDPTKGGNTIYF.

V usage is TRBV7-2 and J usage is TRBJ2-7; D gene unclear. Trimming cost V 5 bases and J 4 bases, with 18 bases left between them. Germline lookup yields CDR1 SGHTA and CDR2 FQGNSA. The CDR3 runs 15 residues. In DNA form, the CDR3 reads TGTGCCAGCAGCCTCGTTCCGGCGGCCGGGTACGAGCAGTACTTC. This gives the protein CASSLVPAAGYEQYF. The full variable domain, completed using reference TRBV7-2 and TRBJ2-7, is GAGVSQSPSNKVTEKGKDVELRCDPISGHTALYWYRQSLGQGLEFLIYFQGNSAPDKSGLPSDRFSAERTGGSVSTLTIQRTQQEDSAVYLCASSLVPAAGYEQYFGPGTRLTVT.

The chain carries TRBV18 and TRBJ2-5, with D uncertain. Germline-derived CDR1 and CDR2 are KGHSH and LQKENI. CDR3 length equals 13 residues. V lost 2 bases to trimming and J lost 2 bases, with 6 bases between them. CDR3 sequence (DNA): TGTGCCAGCTCACCATCACAGCAAGAGACCCAGTACTTC. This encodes CASSPSQQETQYF.